Following are 4 T cell receptor beta chains from one sample sequenced in a study of T cell responses to AZD1222 COVID-19 vaccine. The repertoire was sequenced with immunoSEQ multiplex PCR; TCRdb's copy has only in-frame clones and lacks some. The table has around 130,000 clones, about 86% seen once. The material sequenced was peripheral blood, taken on day 0 of AZD1222 vaccination. These receptor sequences come from an adult in good health.

The rearrangement links TRBV28 to TRBJ1-3; D is unresolved. The CDR3 totals 14 residues. Deletions cut 2 bases from V and 4 bases from J, with 9 bases between. The germline CDR1 and CDR2 sequences are MDHEN and SYDVKM. In DNA form, the CDR3 reads TGTGCCAGCAGTTTACCCCAAGGGGGAAACACCATATATTTT. Translating gives CASSLPQGGNTIYF.

This chain uses TRBV6-5 with TRBJ2-7, with D maybe TRBD1 (5 bases). Deletions cut 9 bases from V and 0 bases from J, with 15 bases between. CDR1 MNHEY and CDR2 SVGAGI come from the germline V gene. CDR3 length: 14 amino acids. The CDR3 bases are TGTGCCAGTGGGATGACAGCCGTCTCCTACGAGCAGTACTTC. Translated: CASGMTAVSYEQYF.

The rearrangement links TRBV11-3 to TRBJ2-2; D ambiguous. CDR1 and CDR2 from the germline V gene are SGHNT and YENEEA. Trimming took off 1 base at V and 4 bases at J, with 7 bases between the two ends. This CDR3 spans 14 amino acids. This chain's CDR3 is CASSLASGTGELFF. As DNA, the CDR3 is TGTGCCAGCAGCTTAGCCTCGGGCACCGGGGAGCTGTTTTTT.

The J gene is TRBJ2-1, the V gene TRBV28, with TRBD2 matching over 13 bases. This CDR3 spans 19 amino acids. Germline V gives CDR1 MDHEN, CDR2 SYDVKM. V trimming: 2 bases; J trimming: 7 bases; junction bases outside the gene matches: 14. CDR3 amino acids: CASSLELAGGPIPVNEQFF. Here the CDR3 DNA reads TGTGCCAGCAGTTTAGAACTAGCGGGAGGGCCAATCCCGGTAAATGAGCAGTTCTTC.